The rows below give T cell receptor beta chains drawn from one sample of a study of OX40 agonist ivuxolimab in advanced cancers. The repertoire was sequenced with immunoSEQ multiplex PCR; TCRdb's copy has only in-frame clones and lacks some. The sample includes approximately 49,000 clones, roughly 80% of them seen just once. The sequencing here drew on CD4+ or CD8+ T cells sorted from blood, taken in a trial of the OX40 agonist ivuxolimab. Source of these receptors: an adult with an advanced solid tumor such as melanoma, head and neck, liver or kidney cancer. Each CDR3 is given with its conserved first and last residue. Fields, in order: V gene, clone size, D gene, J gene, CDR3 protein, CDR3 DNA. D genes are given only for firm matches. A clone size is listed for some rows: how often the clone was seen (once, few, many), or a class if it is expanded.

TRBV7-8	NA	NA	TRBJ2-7	CASNPGNSDEQYF	TGTGCCAGCAACCCTGGAAACTCTGACGAGCAGTACTTC
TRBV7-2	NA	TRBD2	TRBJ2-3	CASSSPPWASGMRTDTQYF	TGTGCCAGCAGCTCTCCCCCTTGGGCTAGCGGGATGAGGACAGATACGCAGTATTTT
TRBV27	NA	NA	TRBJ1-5	CASSFARVNSNQPQHF	TGTGCCAGCAGTTTCGCCAGGGTGAACAGCAATCAGCCCCAGCATTTT
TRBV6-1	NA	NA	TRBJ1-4	CASSADPGRGEKLFF	TGTGCCAGCAGCGCAGACCCGGGACGGGGGGAAAAACTGTTTTTT
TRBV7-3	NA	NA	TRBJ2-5	CASSLNRGMGETQYF	TGTGCCAGCAGCTTAAATCGAGGGATGGGGGAGACCCAGTACTTC
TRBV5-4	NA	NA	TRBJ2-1	CASSLTSPIYNEQFF	TGTGCCAGCAGCTTGACTAGCCCAATTTACAATGAGCAGTTCTTC
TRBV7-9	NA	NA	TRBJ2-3	CASSPPITDTQYF	TGTGCCAGCAGCCCACCGATCACAGATACGCAGTATTTT
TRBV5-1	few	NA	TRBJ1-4	CASSPTRAGDEKLFF	TGCGCCAGCAGCCCGACCCGGGCTGGAGATGAAAAACTGTTTTTT
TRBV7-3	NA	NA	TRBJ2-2	CASSPNTGELFF	TGTGCCAGCAGCCCGAACACCGGGGAGCTGTTTTTT
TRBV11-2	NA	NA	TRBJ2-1	CASRNTDSSLVNEQFF	TGTGCCAGCAGAAATACGGACAGCTCCCTGGTCAATGAGCAGTTCTTC
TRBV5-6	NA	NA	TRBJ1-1	CASSVGQMNTEAFF	TGTGCCAGCAGCGTGGGGCAGATGAACACTGAAGCTTTCTTT
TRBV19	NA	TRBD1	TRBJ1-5	CASSIDPGQGTKGGNQPQHF	TGTGCCAGTAGTATAGATCCGGGACAGGGCACTAAAGGCGGCAATCAGCCCCAGCATTTT
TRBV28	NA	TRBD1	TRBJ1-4	CASRYPGQKNEKLFF	TGTGCCAGCAGATATCCGGGACAGAAGAATGAAAAACTGTTTTTT
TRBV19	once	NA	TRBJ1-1	CASSLVAGANTEAFF	TGTGCCAGTAGTCTGGTGGCAGGGGCGAACACTGAAGCTTTCTTT
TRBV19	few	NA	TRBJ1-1	CASSTHRDQNTEAFF	TGTGCCAGTAGTACCCACAGGGATCAGAACACTGAAGCTTTCTTT
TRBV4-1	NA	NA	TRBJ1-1	CASSQEQGNTEAFF	TGCGCCAGCAGCCAAGAACAGGGGAACACTGAAGCTTTCTTT
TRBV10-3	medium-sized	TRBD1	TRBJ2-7	CAISRQGSSYEQYF	TGTGCCATCAGCCGACAGGGCAGCTCCTACGAGCAGTACTTC
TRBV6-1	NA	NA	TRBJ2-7	CASSYGPSYEQYF	TGTGCCAGCAGTTATGGGCCTTCCTACGAGCAGTACTTC
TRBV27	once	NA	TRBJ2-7	CASSLSRDGGSYEQYF	TGTGCCAGCAGTTTATCGAGGGACGGAGGCTCCTACGAGCAGTACTTC
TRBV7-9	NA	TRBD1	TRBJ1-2	CASSHPGTGYGYTF	TGTGCCAGCAGCCATCCCGGGACAGGGTATGGCTACACCTTC
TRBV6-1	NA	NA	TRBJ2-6	CASSDYRGSGANVLTF	TGTGCCAGCAGTGACTATCGCGGCTCTGGGGCCAACGTCCTGACTTTC
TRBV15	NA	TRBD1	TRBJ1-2	CATTPTPGTGVVKLGGYTF	TGTGCCACCACGCCTACCCCCGGGACAGGGGTTGTAAAGTTGGGTGGCTACACCTTC
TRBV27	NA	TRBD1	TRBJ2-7	CASSFTFGTGPREQYF	TGTGCCAGCAGTTTTACTTTCGGGACAGGGCCTCGAGAGCAGTACTTC
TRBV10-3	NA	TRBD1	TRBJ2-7	CAMGTGDYEQYF	TGTGCCATGGGGACAGGGGACTACGAGCAGTACTTC
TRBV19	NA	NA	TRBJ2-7	CASSPSLISEQYF	TGTGCCAGTAGTCCCTCGTTGATTTCCGAGCAGTACTTC
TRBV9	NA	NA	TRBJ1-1	CASSDGENTEAFF	TGTGCCAGCAGCGACGGAGAGAACACTGAAGCTTTCTTT
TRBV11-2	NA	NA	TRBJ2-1	CASSLGLNNEQFF	TGTGCCAGCAGCTTAGGACTAAACAATGAGCAGTTCTTC
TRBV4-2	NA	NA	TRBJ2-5	CASSRGESHQETQYF	TGTGCCAGCAGCCGGGGGGAGTCGCACCAAGAGACCCAGTACTTC
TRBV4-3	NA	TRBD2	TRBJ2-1	CASSPSGGAHEQFF	TGCGCCAGCAGCCCTAGCGGGGGGGCCCATGAGCAGTTCTTC